This T cell receptor (beta chain) was documented in a study of blood T cell repertoires in COVID-19. The wider study: Specimens from acute and convalescent COVID-19 originated in the United States, Italy and Spain. Nucleic acid was either cDNA or gDNA, and it came from T cells, B-cell-depleted T cells, or PBMCs.

TCRdb's table, derived via immunoSEQ multiplex PCR, lists solely in-frame clones and lacks some. This sample has about 210,000 clones, with around 88% found just once. The cohort comprised adults aged about 18 to 100 years residing in 24 US areas. Participant-reported clinical history was the basis for cohort assignment. V was pared by 4 bases and J by 1 base, with 12 bases between. Germline V lookup: CDR1 MNHEY, CDR2 SVGAGI. This CDR3 has 15 residues. The V call is TRBV6-5, the J call TRBJ2-3, with D uncertain. Sample: PBMCs or T cells enriched from blood (not recorded which). This sequence was found in a woman between 40 and 50 years old with acute COVID-19. For the CDR3, the DNA is TGTGCCAGCAGTTCCCGAGAGCGCGGCACAGATACGCAGTATTTT. It translates to CASSSRERGTDTQYF.